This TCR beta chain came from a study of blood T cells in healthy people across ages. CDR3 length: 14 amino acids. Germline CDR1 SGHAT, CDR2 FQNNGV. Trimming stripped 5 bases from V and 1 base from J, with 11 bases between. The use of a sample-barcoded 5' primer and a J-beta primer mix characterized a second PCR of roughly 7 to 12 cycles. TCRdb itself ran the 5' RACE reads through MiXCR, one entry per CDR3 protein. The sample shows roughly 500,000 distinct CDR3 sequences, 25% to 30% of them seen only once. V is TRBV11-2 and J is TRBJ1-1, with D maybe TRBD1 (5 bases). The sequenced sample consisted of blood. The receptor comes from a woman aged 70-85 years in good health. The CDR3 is CASSPGLGNTEAFF. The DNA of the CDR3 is TGTGCCAGCAGCCCGGGACTCGGGAACACTGAAGCTTTCTTT.